A selection of T cell receptor beta chains follows, all from one sample in a study of cytotoxic CD8 clonotypes in ibrutinib-treated CLL. Data came from immunoSEQ multiplex PCR; TCRdb stores just in-frame clones and leaves some out. The sample comprises some 310,000 clones, about 80% of which are singletons, and approximately 7% rests with the top ten. This sample comprised PBMCs, obtained before ibrutinib treatment. The source of these receptors is a human donor with chronic lymphocytic leukemia. CDR3s include the opening cysteine and the closing phenylalanine or tryptophan. A D gene is named only where the DNA matches it firmly. The size of a clone is reported for some rows only, either as once, few or many, or as a class for expanded clones.

.	.	TRBV9	TRBJ2-5	CASSVASLGGETQYF	TGTGCCAGCAGCGTAGCTTCCTTAGGGGGTGAGACCCAGTACTTC
.	TRBD1	TRBV7-2	TRBJ1-5	CASSGTGIRGNQPQHF	TGTGCCAGCAGCGGGACAGGGATCCGGGGCAATCAGCCCCAGCATTTT
.	.	TRBV4-3	TRBJ1-2	CASSQEQGTGGYTF	TGCGCCAGCAGCCAAGAACAGGGAACTGGCGGCTACACCTTC
.	TRBD1	TRBV7-3	TRBJ1-2	CASSPTGGKMSGYTF	TGTGCCAGCAGCCCTACAGGGGGCAAGATGAGTGGCTACACCTTC
.	TRBD2	TRBV27	TRBJ2-7	CASSSGRALSSYEQYF	TGTGCCAGCTCTAGCGGGAGGGCCCTCAGCTCCTACGAGCAGTACTTC
.	TRBD1	TRBV2	TRBJ1-1	CASRNRPGTGLSGTEAFF	TGTGCCAGCAGGAACCGTCCCGGGACAGGGCTTTCTGGCACTGAAGCTTTCTTT
.	TRBD2	TRBV5-4	TRBJ2-1	CASSRTSGMSNEQFF	TGTGCCAGCAGCCGGACTAGCGGGATGTCAAATGAGCAGTTCTTC
.	.	TRBV4-2	TRBJ2-7	CASSGPSYEQYF	TGTGCCAGCAGCGGCCCTAGCTACGAGCAGTACTTC
.	TRBD2	TRBV6-6	TRBJ2-1	CASSYSGAGEHNEQFF	TGTGCCAGCAGTTACTCAGGGGCGGGAGAGCACAATGAGCAGTTCTTC
.	.	TRBV11-2	TRBJ2-7	CASSVVSGEQYF	TGTGCCAGCAGCGTTGTCTCGGGAGAGCAGTACTTC
.	.	TRBV7-8	TRBJ2-2	CASSLVHMVDTGELFF	TGTGCCAGCAGCTTGGTACATATGGTGGACACCGGGGAGCTGTTTTTT
.	.	TRBV11-2	TRBJ2-6	CASSFFLVQGTGANVLTF	TGTGCCAGCAGCTTTTTCCTCGTTCAGGGGACTGGGGCCAACGTCCTGACTTTC
.	TRBD1	TRBV28	TRBJ2-3	CASSSPGTASTDTQYF	TGTGCCAGCAGTTCGCCCGGGACAGCCAGCACAGATACGCAGTATTTT
.	.	TRBV2	TRBJ1-1	CASGLEMNTEAFF	TGTGCCAGCGGGCTCGAAATGAACACTGAAGCTTTCTTT
.	TRBD1	TRBV10-3	TRBJ2-7	CAISGDSESYEQYF	TGTGCCATCAGTGGGGACAGCGAGTCCTACGAGCAGTACTTC
.	.	TRBV9	TRBJ2-3	CASSVVNVDTQYF	TGTGCCAGCAGCGTAGTGAACGTAGATACGCAGTATTTT
.	.	TRBV11-2	TRBJ1-4	CASSHVGHATNEKLFF	TGTGCCAGCAGCCACGTTGGACACGCAACTAATGAAAAACTGTTTTTT
.	TRBD2	TRBV13	TRBJ2-1	CASSLVAGGPFNEQFF	TGTGCCAGCAGCTTAGTAGCGGGAGGGCCTTTTAATGAGCAGTTCTTC
few	.	TRBV9	TRBJ1-2	CASSAYQEANYGYTF	TGTGCCAGCAGCGCCTACCAGGAAGCTAACTATGGCTACACCTTC
.	.	TRBV29-1	TRBJ2-5	CSVGTLETQYF	TGCAGCGTCGGGACCTTGGAGACCCAGTACTTC
.	.	TRBV30	TRBJ2-3	CAWSAKGWYTDTQYF	TGTGCCTGGAGTGCGAAGGGTTGGTACACAGATACGCAGTATTTT
.	TRBD1	TRBV10-3	TRBJ2-1	CAISVTQTGINEQFF	TGTGCCATCAGCGTTACACAGACAGGGATCAATGAGCAGTTCTTC
.	.	TRBV6-4	TRBJ2-1	CASRAEVGDGEQFF	TGTGCCAGCAGAGCGGAAGTCGGTGACGGAGAGCAGTTCTTC
.	.	TRBV4-3	TRBJ2-7	CASSQTGTIYEQYF	TGCGCCAGCAGCCAAACCGGGACCATCTACGAGCAGTACTTC
.	TRBD1	TRBV18	TRBJ1-5	CASSLSQGAPAAQHF	TGTGCCAGCTCATTGTCACAGGGGGCACCGGCGGCCCAGCATTTT
.	.	TRBV6-1	TRBJ2-1	CASSVYQSELSSYNEQFF	TGTGCCAGCAGTGTCTACCAATCTGAATTAAGCTCCTACAATGAGCAGTTCTTC
.	.	TRBV5-8	TRBJ2-7	CASSFTTNTEQQYF	TGTGCCAGCAGCTTTACGACTAACACAGAACAGCAGTACTTC
once	.	TRBV4-1	TRBJ1-3	CASSRPADAIYF	TGCGCCAGCAGCCGCCCCGCTGACGCCATATATTTT
few	TRBD1	TRBV5-4	TRBJ1-2	CASSPGTGGFGYTF	TGTGCCAGCAGCCCCGGGACAGGGGGCTTTGGCTACACCTTC
.	.	TRBV18	TRBJ2-1	CASSPPAGFYNEQFF	TGTGCCAGCTCACCCCCCGCAGGGTTCTACAATGAGCAGTTCTTC
.	.	TRBV7-9	TRBJ1-5	CASSLRGGPQPQHF	TGTGCCAGCAGCTTGCGGGGGGGGCCTCAGCCCCAGCATTTT
.	.	TRBV7-2	TRBJ2-2	CASSETAGGYTGELFF	TGTGCCAGCAGCGAAACGGCCGGGGGCTACACCGGGGAGCTGTTTTTT
.	.	TRBV6-1	TRBJ2-7	CASSEPRASYEQYF	TGTGCCAGCAGTGAACCGAGGGCCTCCTACGAGCAGTACTTC
.	.	TRBV20-1	TRBJ2-7	CSARDGYEQYF	TGCAGTGCTAGAGATGGCTACGAGCAGTACTTC
.	.	TRBV29-1	TRBJ2-1	CSCGRGMPYNEQFF	TGCAGCTGCGGGCGCGGTATGCCCTACAATGAGCAGTTCTTC
.	TRBD1	TRBV10-3	TRBJ2-5	CAIRNPSGTVGRETQYF	TGTGCCATCCGGAATCCTTCGGGGACAGTCGGCCGGGAGACCCAGTACTTC
few	.	TRBV27	TRBJ2-1	CASSFIASSYNEQFF	TGTGCCAGCAGTTTTATAGCGTCCTCCTACAATGAGCAGTTCTTC
.	TRBD2	TRBV19	TRBJ2-5	CASSKGLAGGPGETQYF	TGTGCCAGTAGTAAGGGACTAGCGGGAGGGCCTGGGGAGACCCAGTACTTC
.	TRBD2	TRBV11-2	TRBJ2-7	CASSLVLAGVREQYF	TGTGCCAGCAGCTTAGTCCTAGCGGGAGTCAGAGAGCAGTACTTC
few	.	TRBV7-8	TRBJ2-7	CASSMGGAGYEQYF	TGTGCCAGCAGCATGGGCGGAGCAGGCTACGAGCAGTACTTC
.	.	TRBV2	TRBJ2-5	CASRESETQYF	TGTGCCAGCAGAGAGAGTGAGACCCAGTACTTC
.	TRBD1	TRBV27	TRBJ2-1	CASIGQGTKQFF	TGTGCCAGCATCGGACAGGGAACGAAGCAGTTCTTC
.	.	TRBV21-1	TRBJ2-7	CASSKGLAGLRNEQYF	TGTGCCAGCAGCAAGGGACTAGCGGGTTTAAGAAACGAGCAGTACTTC
.	.	TRBV6-5	TRBJ1-2	CASSYSGAGGPYGYTF	TGTGCCAGCAGTTACTCAGGGGCAGGTGGACCCTATGGCTACACCTTC
once	.	TRBV5-6	TRBJ2-7	CASSLVGVSIYEQYF	TGTGCCAGCAGCTTGGTAGGAGTCAGTATCTACGAGCAGTACTTC
.	.	TRBV5-4	TRBJ1-4	CASSPTGNEKLFF	TGTGCCAGCAGCCCGACGGGGAATGAAAAACTGTTTTTT
many	.	TRBV6-5	TRBJ2-5	CASQGQETQYF	TGTGCCAGCCAGGGGCAGGAGACCCAGTACTTC
.	TRBD1	TRBV2	TRBJ1-1	CASPRRQGVNTEAFF	TGTGCCAGCCCTAGACGACAGGGGGTGAACACTGAAGCTTTCTTT
.	.	TRBV30	TRBJ2-7	CAWSVRTALYEQYF	TGTGCCTGGAGTGTACGAACAGCACTCTACGAGCAGTACTTC
.	.	TRBV7-2	TRBJ2-1	CASSRPLHEQFF	TGTGCCAGCAGCAGGCCCCTCCATGAGCAGTTCTTC
.	TRBD1	TRBV15	TRBJ2-7	CATSRLDRDSYEQYF	TGTGCCACCTCCCGGCTCGACAGGGACTCCTACGAGCAGTACTTC
.	.	TRBV5-1	TRBJ2-3	CASSLGSSFSTDTQYF	TGCGCCAGCAGCTTGGGGTCGAGCTTCTCCACAGATACGCAGTATTTT
.	.	TRBV27	TRBJ1-6	CASSLSGWAPLSPLHF	TGTGCCAGCAGTTTATCGGGGTGGGCACCGTTGTCACCCCTCCACTTT
.	.	TRBV11-2	TRBJ2-3	CASSLGPEQYF	TGTGCCAGCAGCTTAGGCCCCGAGCAGTATTTT
.	TRBD2	TRBV29-1	TRBJ2-3	CSFSGSPVLGPTDTQYF	TGCAGCTTTAGCGGGAGCCCGGTATTGGGTCCCACAGATACGCAGTATTTT
.	.	TRBV6-6	TRBJ2-7	CASSYSNQAYEQYF	TGTGCCAGCAGTTACTCGAACCAGGCCTACGAGCAGTACTTC
.	.	TRBV1	TRBJ1-5	CTSSQPTTGGSFHSNQPQHF	TGCACCAGCAGCCAACCGACGACAGGGGGCTCTTTCCATAGCAATCAGCCCCAGCATTTT
once	TRBD1	TRBV7-8	TRBJ1-2	CASIPAGGDGYTF	TGTGCCAGCATCCCCGCAGGGGGAGACGGCTACACCTTC
.	TRBD1	TRBV27	TRBJ1-2	CASSLRAGGVYGYTF	TGTGCCAGCAGTTTGAGAGCAGGGGGCGTCTATGGCTACACCTTC
.	.	TRBV5-6	TRBJ2-2	CASSLMGPDTGELFF	TGTGCCAGCAGCTTGATGGGGCCGGATACCGGGGAGCTGTTTTTT